Listed here is a single T cell receptor (beta chain). Its antigen is unknown. The germline gives CDR1 DFQATT, CDR2 SNEGSKA (reference sequence). The CDR3 has 14 amino acids. Trimming left V 6 bases short and J 5 bases short, with 16 bases between. The entry originates in a study of blood T cells in healthy people across ages. Regarding the study as a whole: Age showed a roughly linear inverse relationship with TCR beta diversity per million T cells.

PCR was performed a second time for about 6 to 11 cycles using a sample-barcoded 5' primer and a J-beta primer mix. TCRdb called the 5' RACE reads again in MiXCR, with one record for every CDR3 protein. The sample contains approximately 690,000 distinct CDR3 sequences, roughly 43% of which appear only once. The receptor was isolated from a man at least 80 years old in good health. The sample comprised blood. The chain employs TRBV20-1 and TRBJ1-4, with D uncertain. The CDR3 region has the DNA TGCAGTGCCGAAGACCTCAGAACGAATGAAAAACTGTTTTTT. Translated, it gives CSAEDLRTNEKLFF.